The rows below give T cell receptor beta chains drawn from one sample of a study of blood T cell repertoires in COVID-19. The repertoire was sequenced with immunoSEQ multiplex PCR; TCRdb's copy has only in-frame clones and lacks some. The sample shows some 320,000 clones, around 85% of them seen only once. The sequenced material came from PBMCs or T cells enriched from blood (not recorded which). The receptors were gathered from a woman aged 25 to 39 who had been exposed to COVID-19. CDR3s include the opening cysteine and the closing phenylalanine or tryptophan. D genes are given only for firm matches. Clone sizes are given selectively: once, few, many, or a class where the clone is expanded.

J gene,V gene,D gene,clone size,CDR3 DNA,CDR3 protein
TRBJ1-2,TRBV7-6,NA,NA,TGTGCCAGCAGTCGAGATCCGGGTCCGGAAGAAGTCTACACCTTC,CASSRDPGPEEVYTF
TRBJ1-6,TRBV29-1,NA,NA,TGCAGCGTTGGCGGCGCCAGAAATTCACCCCTCCACTTT,CSVGGARNSPLHF
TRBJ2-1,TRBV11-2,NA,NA,TGTGCCAGCAGCTTAGATCACAGACTAGACTCCTACAATGAGCAGTTCTTC,CASSLDHRLDSYNEQFF
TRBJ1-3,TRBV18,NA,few,TGTGCCAGCTCAACCTACAGCCCCGGAAACACCATATATTTT,CASSTYSPGNTIYF
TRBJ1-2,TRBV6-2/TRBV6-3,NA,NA,TGTGCCAGCAGTAACCGACAGGAGAATGGCTACACCTTC,CASSNRQENGYTF
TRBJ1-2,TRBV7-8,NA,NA,TGTGCCAGCAGCACTTTAGGAGGGTCCTACTATGGCTACACCTTC,CASSTLGGSYYGYTF
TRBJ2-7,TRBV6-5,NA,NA,TGTGCCAGCAGCTGGGACATCTCCTACGAGCAGTACTTC,CASSWDISYEQYF
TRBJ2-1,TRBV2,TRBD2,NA,TGTGCCACCGGTCCCGGGAGGATCACCTACAATGAGCAGTTCTTC,CATGPGRITYNEQFF
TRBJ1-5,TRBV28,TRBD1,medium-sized,TGTGCCAGCAGGCCAGGGGGCACTGGCAATCAGCCCCAGCATTTT,CASRPGGTGNQPQHF
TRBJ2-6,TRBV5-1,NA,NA,TGCGCCAGCAGTTTAGAGGCCCTACTCTCTGGGGCCAACGTCCTGACTTTC,CASSLEALLSGANVLTF
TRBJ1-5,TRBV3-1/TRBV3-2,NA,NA,TGTGCCAGCAGCCAAGATAATAGGGGAGGTACTTATCAGCCCCAGCATTTT,CASSQDNRGGTYQPQHF
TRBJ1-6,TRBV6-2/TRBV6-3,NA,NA,TGTGCCAGCAGTTTCTCCGAGGGGAGGTCGAATTCACCCCTCCACTTT,CASSFSEGRSNSPLHF
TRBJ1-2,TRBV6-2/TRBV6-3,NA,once,TGTGCCAGCAGTTACTCGAGTCAGGGGCAAGGCTATGGCTACACCTTC,CASSYSSQGQGYGYTF
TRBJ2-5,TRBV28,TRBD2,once,TGTGCCAGCAGTTTAGAGCGGACTAGCGGGAGAGAGACCCAGTACTTC,CASSLERTSGRETQYF
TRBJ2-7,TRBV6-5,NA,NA,TGTGCCAGCAGCCTATCCGACAGGCGCGAGCAGTACTTC,CASSLSDRREQYF
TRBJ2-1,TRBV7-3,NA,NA,TGTGCCAGCAGCCCCGAACAGGGTACTGAGCAGTTCTTC,CASSPEQGTEQFF
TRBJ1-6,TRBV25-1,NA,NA,TGTGCCAGCAGTGAAGATTTAACCCTAAATTCACCCCTCCACTTT,CASSEDLTLNSPLHF
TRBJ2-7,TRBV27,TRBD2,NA,TGTGCCAGCAGTCACCGCCGCGGGGGGGGGAGCTCCTACGAGCAGTACTTC,CASSHRRGGGSSYEQYF
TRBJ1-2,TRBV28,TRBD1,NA,TGTGCCAGCAGGTTGGGACAGGGGGCTGGCTATGGCTACACCTTC,CASRLGQGAGYGYTF
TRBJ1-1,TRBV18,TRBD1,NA,TGTGCCAGCTCATGGGGACAGGGGGCTACGGCTTTCTTT,CASSWGQGATAFF
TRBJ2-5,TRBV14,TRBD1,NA,TGTGCCAGCAGCCAAGATGAGGGGGCGCGGTACCAAGAGACCCAGTACTTC,CASSQDEGARYQETQYF
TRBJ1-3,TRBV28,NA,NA,TGTGCCAGCAGTTCCTCAGCGTTTACTGGAAACACCATATATTTT,CASSSSAFTGNTIYF
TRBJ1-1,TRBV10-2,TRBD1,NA,TGCGCCAGCAAACCCGACAGGGAAGTAATAGTAGGGAACACTGAAGCTTTCTTT,CASKPDREVIVGNTEAFF
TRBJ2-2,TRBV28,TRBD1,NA,TGTGCCAGCAGTTCCGTAGCCGGGACAGGGCTGACCGGGGAGCTGTTTTTT,CASSSVAGTGLTGELFF
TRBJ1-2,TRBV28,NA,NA,TGTGCCAGCAGCCGACAGAACCCCACAGATCACACCTTC,CASSRQNPTDHTF
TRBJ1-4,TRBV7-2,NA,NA,TGTGCCAGCAGCCCCCCAGGGAGGGGGGAAAAACTGTTTTTT,CASSPPGRGEKLFF
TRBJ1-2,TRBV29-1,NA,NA,TGCAGCGCCGGTCTGGGAGTAGCTAACTATGGCTACACCTTC,CSAGLGVANYGYTF
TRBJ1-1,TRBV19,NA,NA,TGTGCCAGTAGCGCCGCGGGTTTGGCTTTCTTT,CASSAAGLAFF
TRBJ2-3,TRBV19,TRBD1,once,TGTGCCAGTAGTACCGGACAGGCGGCAGATACGCAGTATTTT,CASSTGQAADTQYF
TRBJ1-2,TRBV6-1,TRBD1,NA,TGTGCCAGCAGTGGGATAGGGAGCCGGGACAGGGGGCAGGGCTACACCTTC,CASSGIGSRDRGQGYTF
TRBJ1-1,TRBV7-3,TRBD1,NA,TGTGCCAGCAGCGAAGGGGGCCCCACTGAAGCTTTCTTT,CASSEGGPTEAFF
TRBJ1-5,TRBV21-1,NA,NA,TGTGCCAGCAGCAAAGGACAGTCTGATACGGTTCAGCCCCAGCATTTT,CASSKGQSDTVQPQHF
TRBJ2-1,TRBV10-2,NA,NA,TGCGCCAGCAGTGAGCATAGCAGCCACAATGAGCAGTTCTTC,CASSEHSSHNEQFF
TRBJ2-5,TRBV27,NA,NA,TGTGCCAGCAGTTCCACTGCAGGGTTCCAGTACTTC,CASSSTAGFQYF
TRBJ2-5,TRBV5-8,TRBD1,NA,TGTGCCAGCAGCTTGTGGACAGGGCAAGAGACCCAGTACTTC,CASSLWTGQETQYF
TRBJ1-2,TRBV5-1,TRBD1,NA,TGCGCCAGCAGCCTGCGACGGGACAGCCTCTATGGCTACACCTTC,CASSLRRDSLYGYTF
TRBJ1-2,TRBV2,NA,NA,TGTGCCAGCAGTACTAACCCGGCCCCTAAGGGCTACACCTTC,CASSTNPAPKGYTF
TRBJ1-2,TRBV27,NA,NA,TGTGCCAGCAGTTTAATCTTCGGGCAGGGCGTCTATGGCTACACCTTC,CASSLIFGQGVYGYTF
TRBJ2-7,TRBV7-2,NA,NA,TGTGCCAGCAGCTTAGTCAGAGGGAACTACGAGCAGTACTTC,CASSLVRGNYEQYF
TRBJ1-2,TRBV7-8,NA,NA,TGTGCCAGCAGCTTAGGGACAGTAAATGGCTACACCTTC,CASSLGTVNGYTF
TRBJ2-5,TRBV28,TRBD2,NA,TGTGCCAGCAGCCGGGTAGTAGCGGGAGGTGAGACCCAGTACTTC,CASSRVVAGGETQYF
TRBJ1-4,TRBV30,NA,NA,TGTGCCTGGAGTGTACTTAAGGGGGAAGGTGAAAAACTGTTTTTT,CAWSVLKGEGEKLFF
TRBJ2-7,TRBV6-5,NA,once,TGTGCCAGCAGTTACCGCCGGGGGTACGAGCAGTACTTC,CASSYRRGYEQYF